This T cell receptor (beta chain) was sequenced for a study of blood T cell repertoires in COVID-19. In the original processing: For nucleated cells, counts were estimated from reference gene primer amplification. The repertoire was sequenced with immunoSEQ multiplex PCR; TCRdb's copy has only in-frame clones and lacks some. Clone size and V and J calls were adopted from that table, with D and trimming inferred from the DNA. The table shows a few hundred thousand clones, with roughly 86% occurring only once. Germline CDR1 is SNHLY and CDR2 is FYNNEI. J lost 7 bases, V lost 6 bases, and 23 bases had no gene match. This CDR3 contains 20 residues.

Sequenced sample: peripheral blood. The J gene is TRBJ1-4, the V gene TRBV2, with 10 bases aligning to TRBD1. The TCR sequence derives from a human donor in a cohort sampled during active COVID-19. CDR3 coding DNA: TGTGCCAGCAGCGATTCCCCCCTCCCCCGGGCGGGACAGGGGAGTGAAAAACTGTTTTTT. This gives the protein CASSDSPLPRAGQGSEKLFF.